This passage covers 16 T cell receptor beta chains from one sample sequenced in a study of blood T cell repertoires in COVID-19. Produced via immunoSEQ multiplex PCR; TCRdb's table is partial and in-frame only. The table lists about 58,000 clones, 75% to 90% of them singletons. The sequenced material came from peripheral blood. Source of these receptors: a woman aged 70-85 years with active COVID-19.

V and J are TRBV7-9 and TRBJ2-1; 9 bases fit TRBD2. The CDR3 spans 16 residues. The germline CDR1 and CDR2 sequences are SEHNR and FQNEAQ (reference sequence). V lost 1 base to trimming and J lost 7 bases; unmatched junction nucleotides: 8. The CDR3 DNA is TGTGCCAGCAGCTTAGAGGGCGGGAGGGCCGAAAATGAGCAGTTCTTC. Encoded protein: CASSLEGGRAENEQFF.

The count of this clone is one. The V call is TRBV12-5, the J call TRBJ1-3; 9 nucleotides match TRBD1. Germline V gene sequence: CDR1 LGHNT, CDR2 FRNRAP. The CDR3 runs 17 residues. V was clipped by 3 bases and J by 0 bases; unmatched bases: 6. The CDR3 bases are TGTGCTAGTGGTTTCGTCACAGGGGGCCACTCTGGAAACACCATATATTTT. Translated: CASGFVTGGHSGNTIYF.

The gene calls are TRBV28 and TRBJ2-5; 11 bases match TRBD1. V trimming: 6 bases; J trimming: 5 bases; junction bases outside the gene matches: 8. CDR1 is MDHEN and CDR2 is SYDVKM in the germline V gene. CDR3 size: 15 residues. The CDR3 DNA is TGTGCCAGCAGCGAAACCGGGACAGGGGGGGAGACCCAGTACTTC. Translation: CASSETGTGGETQYF.

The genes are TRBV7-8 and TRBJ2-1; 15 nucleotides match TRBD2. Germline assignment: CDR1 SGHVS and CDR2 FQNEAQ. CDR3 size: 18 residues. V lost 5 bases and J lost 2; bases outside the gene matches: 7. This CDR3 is CASSPGLAGGTTYNEQFF. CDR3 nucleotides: TGTGCCAGCAGCCCGGGACTAGCGGGAGGTACCACCTACAATGAGCAGTTCTTC.

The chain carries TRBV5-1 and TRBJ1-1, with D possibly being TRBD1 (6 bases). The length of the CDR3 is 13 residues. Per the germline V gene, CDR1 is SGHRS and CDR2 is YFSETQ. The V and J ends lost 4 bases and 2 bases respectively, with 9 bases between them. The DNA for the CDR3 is TGCGCCAGCAGCCGGGACACAAACACTGAAGCTTTCTTT. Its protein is CASSRDTNTEAFF.

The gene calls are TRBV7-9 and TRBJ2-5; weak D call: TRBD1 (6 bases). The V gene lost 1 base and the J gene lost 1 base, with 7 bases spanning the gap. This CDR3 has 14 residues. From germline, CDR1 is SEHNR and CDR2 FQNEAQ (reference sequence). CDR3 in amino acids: CASSLVRGQETQYF. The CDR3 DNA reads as TGTGCCAGCAGCTTAGTCAGGGGCCAAGAGACCCAGTACTTC.

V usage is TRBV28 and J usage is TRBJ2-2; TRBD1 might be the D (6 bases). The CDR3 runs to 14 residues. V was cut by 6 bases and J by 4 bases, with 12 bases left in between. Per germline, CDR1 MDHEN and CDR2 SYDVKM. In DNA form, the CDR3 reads TGTGCCAGCAGCTACAGGGCGGGCACCGGGGAGCTGTTTTTT. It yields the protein CASSYRAGTGELFF.

The CDR3 loop reads CASSQEKREGYEQYF. CDR3 coding DNA: TGCGCCAGCAGCCAAGAAAAGCGGGAGGGTTACGAGCAGTACTTC. This chain links TRBV4-1 with TRBJ2-7; 10 bases align to TRBD2. From germline, CDR1 is MGHRA and CDR2 YSYEKL. The trim removed 0 bases at V and 4 bases at J, leaving 3 bases unmatched. The CDR3 is 15 amino acids.

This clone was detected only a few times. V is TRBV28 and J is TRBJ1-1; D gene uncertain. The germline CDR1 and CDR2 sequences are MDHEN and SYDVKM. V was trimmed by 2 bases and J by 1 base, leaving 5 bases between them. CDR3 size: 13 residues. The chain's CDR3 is CASSLVRNTEAFF. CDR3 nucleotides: TGTGCCAGCAGTTTAGTCAGGAACACTGAAGCTTTCTTT. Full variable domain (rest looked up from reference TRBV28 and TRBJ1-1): DVKVTQSSRYLVKRTGEKVFLECVQDMDHENMFWYRQDPGLGLRLIYFSYDVKMKEKGDIPEGYSVSREKKERFSLILESASTNQTSMYLCASSLVRNTEAFFGQGTRLTVV.

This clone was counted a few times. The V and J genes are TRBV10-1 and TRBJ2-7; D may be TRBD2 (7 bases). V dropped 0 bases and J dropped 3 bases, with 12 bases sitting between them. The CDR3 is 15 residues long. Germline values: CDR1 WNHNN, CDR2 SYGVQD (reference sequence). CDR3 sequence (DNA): TGCGCCAGCAGTGAGTCGGGCGGGGGCAACTACGAGCAGTACTTC. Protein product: CASSESGGGNYEQYF.

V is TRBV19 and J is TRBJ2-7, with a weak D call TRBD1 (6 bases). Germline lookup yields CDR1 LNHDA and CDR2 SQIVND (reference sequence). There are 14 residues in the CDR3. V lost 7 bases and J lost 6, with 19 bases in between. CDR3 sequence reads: CASTPGHVLSEQYF. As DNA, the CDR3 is TGTGCCAGTACACCGGGACACGTACTTTCCGAGCAGTACTTC.

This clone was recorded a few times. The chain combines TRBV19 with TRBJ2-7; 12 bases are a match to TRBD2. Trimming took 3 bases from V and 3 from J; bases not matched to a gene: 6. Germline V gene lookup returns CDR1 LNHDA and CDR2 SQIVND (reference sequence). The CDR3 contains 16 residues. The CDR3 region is CASSMGTSGLVYEQYF. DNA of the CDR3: TGTGCCAGTAGTATGGGGACTAGCGGGCTTGTCTACGAGCAGTACTTC.

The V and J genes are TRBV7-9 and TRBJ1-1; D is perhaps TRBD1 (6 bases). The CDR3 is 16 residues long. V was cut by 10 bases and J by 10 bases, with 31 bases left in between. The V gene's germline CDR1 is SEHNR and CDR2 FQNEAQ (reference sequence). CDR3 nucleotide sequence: TGTGCCACTATGGGGACCGGACAGTTCCCGGCGATGGGAGCTTTCTTT. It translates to CATMGTGQFPAMGAFF.

The CDR3 reads CASSQDYEGAWETQYF. The CDR3 coding sequence is TGCGCCAGCAGCCAAGATTACGAGGGGGCTTGGGAGACCCAGTACTTC. This chain links TRBV4-1 with TRBJ2-5; 7 bases line up with TRBD1. The J segment lost 5 bases and the V segment lost 0 bases, leaving 9 bases of the junction unmatched. The CDR3 extends over 16 amino acids. Germline lookup yields CDR1 MGHRA and CDR2 YSYEKL.

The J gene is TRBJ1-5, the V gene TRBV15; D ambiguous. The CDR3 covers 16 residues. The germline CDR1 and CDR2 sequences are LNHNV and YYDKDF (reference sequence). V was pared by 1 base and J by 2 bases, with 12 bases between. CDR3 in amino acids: CATSRVRGIGNQPQHF. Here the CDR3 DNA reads TGTGCCACCAGCAGAGTCCGAGGTATTGGCAATCAGCCCCAGCATTTT.

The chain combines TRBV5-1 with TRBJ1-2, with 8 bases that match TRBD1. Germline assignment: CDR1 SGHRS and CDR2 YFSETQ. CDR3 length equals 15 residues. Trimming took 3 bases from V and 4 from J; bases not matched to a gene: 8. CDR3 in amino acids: CASSSGQGGGYGYTF. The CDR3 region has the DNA TGCGCCAGCAGCTCAGGACAGGGAGGCGGCTATGGCTACACCTTC.